This paragraph reports one T cell receptor (beta chain). Its antigen is not identified. These data originate in a study of vaccination effects on CD4 cells after COVID-19. Study-wide findings and caveats: The authors studied few convalescent patients and collected no early post-infection timepoints.

Repertoires were generated with immunoSEQ multiplex PCR, while TCRdb's copy carries only in-frame clones and drops some. The sample includes tens of thousands of clones, 55% to 75% of them seen just once. ViraFEST assay sequencing came after antigen-specific CD4+ T cells were expanded with viral peptide pools. CD4+ T cells were isolated after about nine days of culture. Previously uninfected by SARS-CoV-2, the vaccine recipients also showed negative nucleocapsid antibodies. IL-2 at 9 to 10 IU/ml and peptides at approximately 9.5 ug/ml were added to cultured PBMC, fewer than 2.5 million per well. At days 3 and 7, half of the medium was exchanged for IL-2 medium. Sequenced here: CD4+ T cells from PBMCs cultured with HCoV-229E spike peptides, sampled before COVID-19 vaccination. The sequence was obtained from a human donor who received a COVID-19 vaccine.

The CDR3 nucleotides are TGTGCCAGCTCACCCAGCAATCGGGACGAGCAGTACTTC. It encodes CASSPSNRDEQYF. This rearrangement joins TRBV18 to TRBJ2-7; the D is unclear. The germline V and J ends were trimmed by 3 bases and 5 bases, with 11 bases remaining between them. This CDR3 has 13 amino acids. Germline values: CDR1 KGHSH, CDR2 LQKENI.